Listed below are T cell receptor beta chains from one sample, sequenced in a study of cytomegalovirus exposure and HLA in healthy donors. TCRdb keeps only in-frame clones here, not all; method: immunoSEQ multiplex PCR. The repertoire holds around 160,000 clones, with around 80% as singletons. Sequencing was performed on PBMCs. All receptors come from a young woman in good health and CMV-seronegative. Each CDR3 is given with its conserved first and last residue. The D gene is left open where the match is weak. Only part of the rows carry a size: once, few, many, or a class if the clone is expanded.

D gene,J gene,clone size,V gene,CDR3 protein,CDR3 DNA
-,TRBJ1-1,-,TRBV4-1,CASSHRRERNTEAFF,TGCGCCAGCAGCCATCGGAGGGAGCGGAACACTGAAGCTTTCTTT
TRBD1,TRBJ2-5,once,TRBV11-2,CASSLPLTGDETQYF,TGTGCCAGCAGCTTACCGCTGACAGGGGACGAGACCCAGTACTTC
TRBD1,TRBJ2-5,-,TRBV19,CASSRPGDRGQETQYF,TGTGCCAGTAGTAGGCCCGGGGACAGGGGGCAGGAGACCCAGTACTTC
-,TRBJ1-5,-,TRBV30,CAWSLTRGNQPQHF,TGTGCCTGGAGTCTTACCCGGGGCAATCAGCCCCAGCATTTT
-,TRBJ1-6,once,TRBV11-2,CAASGPNSPLHF,TGTGCCGCAAGCGGTCCTAATTCACCCCTCCACTTT
-,TRBJ2-7,once,TRBV1,CTSSPSLRGRPIAYEQYF,TGCACCAGCAGCCCTAGTTTGCGGGGGAGACCAATCGCCTACGAGCAGTACTTC
TRBD1,TRBJ2-3,few,TRBV28,CASTSTGTTQYF,TGTGCCAGCACTTCGACAGGGACTACGCAGTATTTT
TRBD1,TRBJ2-7,-,TRBV5-6,CASSLLGTGGRMRYF,TGTGCCAGCAGCTTGCTGGGGACAGGGGGCAGGATGAGATACTTC
-,TRBJ2-1,-,TRBV10-2,CASSELLRGHEQFF,TGCGCCAGCAGTGAGTTACTCAGGGGACATGAGCAGTTCTTC
-,TRBJ2-2,-,TRBV5-8,CASSWRRSNTGELFF,TGTGCCAGCAGCTGGAGACGCAGTAACACCGGGGAGCTGTTTTTT
TRBD1,TRBJ1-2,-,TRBV9,CASRTGGGNGYTF,TGTGCCAGCCGAACAGGGGGCGGCAATGGCTACACCTTC
-,TRBJ1-6,-,TRBV6-1,CASIRVGNSPLHF,TGTGCCAGCATCCGGGTCGGAAATTCACCCCTCCACTTT
-,TRBJ2-5,-,TRBV15,CATSRAEASVQETQYF,TGTGCCACCAGCAGAGCCGAGGCGTCGGTCCAAGAGACCCAGTACTTC
TRBD1,TRBJ1-6,-,TRBV6-5,CASRRADRDNSPLHF,TGTGCCAGCAGAAGGGCAGACAGGGATAATTCACCCCTCCACTTT
TRBD1,TRBJ1-2,-,TRBV7-8,CASSARRTGGAGRDYTF,TGTGCCAGCAGCGCGCGTAGAACAGGGGGCGCAGGACGTGACTACACCTTC
TRBD1,TRBJ1-1,-,TRBV19,CASRHPGQGGTEAFF,TGTGCCAGTCGCCACCCGGGACAGGGGGGGACTGAAGCTTTCTTT
-,TRBJ1-5,-,TRBV7-8,CASSLGQGYNQPQHF,TGTGCCAGCAGCTTAGGGCAGGGGTACAATCAGCCCCAGCATTTT
TRBD1,TRBJ2-2,once,TRBV6-5,CASGNRGLYTGELFF,TGTGCCAGCGGCAACAGGGGCCTTTACACCGGGGAGCTGTTTTTT
-,TRBJ1-5,-,TRBV6-5,CASTRTVGNQPQHF,TGTGCCAGCACCCGGACAGTGGGTAATCAGCCCCAGCATTTT
TRBD1,TRBJ2-6,-,TRBV19,CASSKDRASGANVLTF,TGTGCCAGTAGTAAGGACAGGGCTTCTGGGGCCAACGTCCTGACTTTC
TRBD1,TRBJ2-3,once,TRBV2,CASSYGTGGTTDTQYF,TGTGCCAGCAGTTATGGGACAGGGGGCACCACAGATACGCAGTATTTT
-,TRBJ2-7,-,TRBV27,CASSLDGGAYEQYF,TGTGCCAGCAGTTTAGACGGGGGAGCCTACGAGCAGTACTTC
TRBD1,TRBJ1-5,-,TRBV19,CASSPGQGTSNQPQHF,TGTGCCAGTAGTCCCGGACAGGGGACTAGCAATCAGCCCCAGCATTTT
-,TRBJ1-2,-,TRBV21-1,CASSKEREGGAFNYGYTF,TGTGCCAGCAGCAAAGAAAGAGAAGGGGGCGCGTTTAACTATGGCTACACCTTC
TRBD1,TRBJ1-5,few,TRBV19,CASSRRGQEQPQHF,TGTGCCAGTAGTCGAAGGGGGCAAGAACAGCCCCAGCATTTT
-,TRBJ1-6,few,TRBV5-6,CASSLRGLFANSPLHF,TGTGCCAGCAGCTTAAGGGGGTTGTTCGCAAATTCACCCCTCCACTTT
TRBD1,TRBJ1-2,once,TRBV5-6,CASQRGGFGYTF,TGTGCCAGCCAGAGAGGGGGCTTCGGCTACACCTTC
TRBD1,TRBJ2-7,-,TRBV7-9,CASSAEDRVGYEQYF,TGTGCCAGCAGCGCAGAGGACAGGGTAGGGTACGAGCAGTACTTC
-,TRBJ2-1,-,TRBV6-1,CASGEDPSSYNEQFF,TGTGCCAGCGGGGAGGACCCTAGCTCCTACAATGAGCAGTTCTTC
TRBD1,TRBJ2-5,-,TRBV7-2,CASSPRDRRQETQYF,TGTGCCAGCAGCCCTCGGGACAGGCGCCAAGAGACCCAGTACTTC
TRBD2,TRBJ2-2,-,TRBV6-5,CASSERGGTGELFF,TGTGCCAGCAGTGAGCGGGGGGGCACCGGGGAGCTGTTTTTT
TRBD1,TRBJ1-2,-,TRBV6-5,CASSFYTGGRGYTF,TGTGCCAGCAGTTTCTATACAGGGGGACGGGGCTACACCTTC
TRBD1,TRBJ1-5,few,TRBV5-4,CASSQGTGDQPQHF,TGTGCCAGCAGCCAGGGGACAGGAGATCAGCCCCAGCATTTT
TRBD1,TRBJ1-1,-,TRBV9,CASSFGPGTGTQVEAFF,TGTGCCAGCAGCTTCGGACCCGGGACAGGTACTCAAGTTGAAGCTTTCTTT
-,TRBJ1-2,-,TRBV10-3,CAISESMRVDSEGYTF,TGTGCCATCAGTGAGTCGATGAGGGTAGACTCGGAGGGCTACACCTTC
-,TRBJ2-7,-,TRBV5-6,CASSSQGAYEQYF,TGTGCCAGCAGCTCCCAAGGAGCCTACGAGCAGTACTTC
TRBD1,TRBJ1-6,-,TRBV5-1,CASSFRGRDNSPLHF,TGCGCCAGCAGCTTCAGGGGGCGCGATAATTCACCCCTCCACTTT
TRBD2,TRBJ2-5,-,TRBV11-2,CASSLFGLAEETQYF,TGTGCCAGCAGCCTCTTCGGACTAGCGGAAGAGACCCAGTACTTC
-,TRBJ2-5,-,TRBV19,CASAWDLEETQYF,TGTGCCAGTGCTTGGGACTTGGAGGAGACCCAGTACTTC
TRBD2,TRBJ2-5,-,TRBV10-2,CASSGLAGGKETQYF,TGCGCCAGCAGTGGACTAGCGGGGGGGAAAGAGACCCAGTACTTC
TRBD1,TRBJ1-2,once,TRBV6-5,CASSRGRNYGYTF,TGTGCCAGCAGCAGGGGGCGAAACTATGGCTACACCTTC
-,TRBJ1-2,-,TRBV5-1,CASSDARAGEVYGYTF,TGCGCCAGCAGCGACGCCAGAGCCGGGGAGGTCTATGGCTACACCTTC
-,TRBJ1-2,-,TRBV5-1,CASSSGQAPNYGYTF,TGCGCCAGCAGCTCCGGCCAGGCACCTAACTATGGCTACACCTTC
-,TRBJ2-5,-,TRBV4-2,CASSQGEQDQETQYF,TGTGCCAGCAGCCAAGGTGAGCAGGACCAAGAGACCCAGTACTTC
TRBD1,TRBJ1-2,-,TRBV6-5,CASSWDSYGYTF,TGTGCCAGCAGTTGGGACAGCTATGGCTACACCTTC
TRBD1,TRBJ2-1,few,TRBV30,CACATGGSYNEQFF,TGTGCCTGCGCGACAGGGGGTTCCTACAATGAGCAGTTCTTC
TRBD2,TRBJ2-7,-,TRBV29-1,CSVEAEGGAEQYF,TGCAGCGTTGAGGCTGAGGGAGGGGCCGAGCAGTACTTC